The T cell receptor beta chain under discussion was sequenced for a study of T-cell reconstitution after alpha-beta-depleted transplantation in children. During its preparation, the TCRbeta library received unique molecular identifiers. TCRdb re-called the PCR reads through MiXCR, storing one row per CDR3 protein. Of 500,000 or so distinct CDR3 sequences listed, over 25% are singletons. Looked up from germline, CDR1 is MNHEY and CDR2 is SVGEGT. The CDR3 extends over 14 amino acids. This clonotype was counted a few times. A read error may account for a junction end that differs from germline. The receptor comes from a human donor who donated a stem cell graft to a child with aplastic anemia. The rearrangement links TRBV6-2 or TRBV6-3 to TRBJ1-5; D ambiguous. The sequenced sample was PBMCs from the stem cell graft donor, obtained from the stem cell graft. CDR3 amino acids: CASSHSGSNQPQHF. CDR3 DNA sequence: TGTGCCAGCAGTCACTCCGGGAGTAATCAGCCCCAGCATTTT.